This T cell receptor (beta chain) was sequenced in a study of post-analysis software for immune sequencing data. Study-wide background: Included courses were relapsing-remitting and secondary progressive multiple sclerosis; progressive-relapsing multiple sclerosis was also included. The study's findings and limits: In patients, TRBV5-6, TRBV5-1 and TRBV20-1 belonged to about five TRBV segments found more frequently than in controls. The study found significantly lower normalized Chao1 diversity in multiple sclerosis patients than in controls. By F measure, strong co-clustering occurred among samples prepared in the same batch.

Trimming removed 4 bases from V and 0 bases from J, with 12 bases in between. This CDR3 comprises 15 residues. Per germline, CDR1 MRHNA and CDR2 SNTAGT. TCR beta libraries were prepared from cDNA with unique molecular identifiers. From the PCR reads, TCRdb called clonotypes with MiXCR, one entry per CDR3 protein. The sample consists of about half a million distinct CDR3 sequences, approximately 45% of them appearing once. Only a few counts were recorded for this clonotype. Its antigen remains unknown. The TCR comes from a girl under 18 with multiple sclerosis. V gene TRBV6-4 combines with J gene TRBJ2-5; possible D gene TRBD1, 5 bases. The sequenced sample was blood. The CDR3 DNA sequence: TGTGCCAGCAGTGTAGTATCAGGGAACCAAGAGACCCAGTACTTC. This codes for CASSVVSGNQETQYF.